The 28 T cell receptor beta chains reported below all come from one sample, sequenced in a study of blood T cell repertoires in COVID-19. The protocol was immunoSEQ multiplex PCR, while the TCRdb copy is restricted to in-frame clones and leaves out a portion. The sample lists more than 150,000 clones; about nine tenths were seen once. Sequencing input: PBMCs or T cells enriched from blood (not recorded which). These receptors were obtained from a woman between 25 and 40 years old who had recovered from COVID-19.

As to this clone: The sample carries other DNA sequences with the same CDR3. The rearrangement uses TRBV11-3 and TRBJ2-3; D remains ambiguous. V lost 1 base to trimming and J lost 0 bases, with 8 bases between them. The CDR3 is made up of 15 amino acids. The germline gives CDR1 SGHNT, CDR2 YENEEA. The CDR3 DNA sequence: TGTGCCAGCAGCTTAGCGGTCTCTAGCACAGATACGCAGTATTTT. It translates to CASSLAVSSTDTQYF.

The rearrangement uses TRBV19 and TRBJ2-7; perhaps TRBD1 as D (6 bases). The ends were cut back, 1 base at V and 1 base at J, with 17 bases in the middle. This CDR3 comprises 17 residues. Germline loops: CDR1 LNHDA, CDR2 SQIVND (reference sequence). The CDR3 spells CASSIGLPGAPSYEQYF. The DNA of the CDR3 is TGTGCCAGTAGTATAGGGCTTCCAGGGGCCCCTTCCTACGAGCAGTACTTC.

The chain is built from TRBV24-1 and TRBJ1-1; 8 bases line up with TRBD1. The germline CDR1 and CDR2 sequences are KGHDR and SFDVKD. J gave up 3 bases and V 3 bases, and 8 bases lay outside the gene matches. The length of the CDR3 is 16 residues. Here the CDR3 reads CATSDRTGGADTEAFF. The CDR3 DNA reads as TGTGCCACCAGTGATAGAACAGGGGGAGCTGACACTGAAGCTTTCTTT.

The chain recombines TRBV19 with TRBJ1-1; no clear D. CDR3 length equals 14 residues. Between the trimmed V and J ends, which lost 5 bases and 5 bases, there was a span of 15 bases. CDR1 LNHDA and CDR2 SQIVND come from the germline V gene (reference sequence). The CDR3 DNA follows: TGTGCCAGTAGTGTCACCGGGGAAGGGACTGAAGCTTTCTTT. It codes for CASSVTGEGTEAFF.

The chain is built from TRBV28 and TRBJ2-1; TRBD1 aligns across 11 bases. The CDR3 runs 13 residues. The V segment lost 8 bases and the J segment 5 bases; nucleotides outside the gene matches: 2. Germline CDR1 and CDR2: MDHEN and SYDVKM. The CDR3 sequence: CASGTGGHNEQFF. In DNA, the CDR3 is TGTGCCAGCGGGACAGGGGGGCACAATGAGCAGTTCTTC.

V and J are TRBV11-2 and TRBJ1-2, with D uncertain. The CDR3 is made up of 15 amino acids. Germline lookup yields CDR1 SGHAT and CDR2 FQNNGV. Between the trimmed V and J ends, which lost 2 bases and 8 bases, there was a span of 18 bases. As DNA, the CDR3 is TGTGCCAGCAGCTTAAGGGAGGGTCTGGTGCGCGGCTACACCTTC. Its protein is CASSLREGLVRGYTF.

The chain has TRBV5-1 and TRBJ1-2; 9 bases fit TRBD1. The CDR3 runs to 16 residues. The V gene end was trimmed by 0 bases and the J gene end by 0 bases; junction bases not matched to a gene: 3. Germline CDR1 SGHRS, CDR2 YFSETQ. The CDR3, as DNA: TGCGCCAGCAGCTTGGGGACAGGGGCTGCTAACTATGGCTACACCTTC. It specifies CASSLGTGAANYGYTF.

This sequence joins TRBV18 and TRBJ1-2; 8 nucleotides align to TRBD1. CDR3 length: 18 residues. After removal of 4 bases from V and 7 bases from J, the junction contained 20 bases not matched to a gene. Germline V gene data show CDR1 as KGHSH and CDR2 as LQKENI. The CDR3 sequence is CASSLSTTGEGSRSGYTF. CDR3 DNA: TGTGCCAGCTCACTTAGCACGACAGGGGAGGGTTCGCGCTCTGGCTACACCTTC.

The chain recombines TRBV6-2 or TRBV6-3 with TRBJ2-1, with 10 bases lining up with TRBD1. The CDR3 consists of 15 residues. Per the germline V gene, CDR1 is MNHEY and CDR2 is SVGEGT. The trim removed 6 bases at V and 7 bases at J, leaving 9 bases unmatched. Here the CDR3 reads CASSRRDRGRNEQFF. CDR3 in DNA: TGTGCCAGCAGCCGCCGGGACAGGGGACGGAATGAGCAGTTCTTC.

CDR3 sequence reads: CASSSGETGTQYF. The DNA for the CDR3 is TGTGCCAGCAGCTCAGGGGAAACGGGGACCCAGTACTTC. V usage is TRBV6-2 or TRBV6-3 and J usage is TRBJ2-5; possible D gene TRBD1, 6 bases. Germline V gives CDR1 MNHEY, CDR2 SVGEGT. Trimming removed 6 bases from V and 7 bases from J, with 15 bases in between. The CDR3 sequence is 13 residues long.

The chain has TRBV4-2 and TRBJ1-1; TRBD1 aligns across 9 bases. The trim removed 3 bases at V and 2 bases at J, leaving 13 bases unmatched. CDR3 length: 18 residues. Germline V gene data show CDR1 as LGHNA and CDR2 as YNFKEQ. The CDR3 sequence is CASSQETGQGWRNTEAFF. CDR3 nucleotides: TGTGCCAGCAGCCAGGAGACGGGACAGGGCTGGAGAAACACTGAAGCTTTCTTT.

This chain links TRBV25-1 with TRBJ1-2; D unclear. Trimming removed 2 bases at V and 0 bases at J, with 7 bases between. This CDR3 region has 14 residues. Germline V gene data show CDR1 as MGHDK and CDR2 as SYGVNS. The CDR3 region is CASSEVGANYGYTF. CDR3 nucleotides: TGTGCCAGCAGTGAAGTCGGTGCTAACTATGGCTACACCTTC.

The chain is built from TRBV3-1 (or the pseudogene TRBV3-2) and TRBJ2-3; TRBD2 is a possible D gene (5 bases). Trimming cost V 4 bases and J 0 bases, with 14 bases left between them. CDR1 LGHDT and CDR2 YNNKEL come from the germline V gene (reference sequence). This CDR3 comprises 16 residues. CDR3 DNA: TGTGCCAGCAGCCCCCCAGCGGCAGGTAGCACAGATACGCAGTATTTT. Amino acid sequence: CASSPPAAGSTDTQYF.

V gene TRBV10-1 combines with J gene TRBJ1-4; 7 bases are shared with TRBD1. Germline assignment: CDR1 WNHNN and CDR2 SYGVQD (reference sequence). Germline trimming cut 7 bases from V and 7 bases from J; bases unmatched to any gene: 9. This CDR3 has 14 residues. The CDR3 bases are TGCGCCAGCACCAAGACAGGGACCCTTGAAAAACTGTTTTTT. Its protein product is CASTKTGTLEKLFF.

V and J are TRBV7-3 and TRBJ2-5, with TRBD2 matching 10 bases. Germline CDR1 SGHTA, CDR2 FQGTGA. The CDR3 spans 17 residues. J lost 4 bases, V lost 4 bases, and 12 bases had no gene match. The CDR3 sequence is CASSSDPQRGGRETQYF. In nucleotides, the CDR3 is TGTGCCAGCAGCTCAGATCCCCAGCGGGGGGGCCGAGAGACCCAGTACTTC.

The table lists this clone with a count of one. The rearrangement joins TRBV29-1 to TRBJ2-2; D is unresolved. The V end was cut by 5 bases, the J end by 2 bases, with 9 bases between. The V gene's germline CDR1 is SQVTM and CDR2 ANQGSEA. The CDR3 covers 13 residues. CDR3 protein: CSVLSVNTGELFF. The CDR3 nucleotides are TGCAGCGTTCTCTCAGTAAACACCGGGGAGCTGTTTTTT.

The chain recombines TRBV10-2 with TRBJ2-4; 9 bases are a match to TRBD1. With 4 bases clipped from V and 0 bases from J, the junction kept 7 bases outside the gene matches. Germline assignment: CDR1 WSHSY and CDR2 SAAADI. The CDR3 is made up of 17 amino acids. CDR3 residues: CASSAQGALVAKNIQYF. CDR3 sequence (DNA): TGCGCCAGCAGTGCACAGGGGGCGCTTGTAGCCAAAAACATTCAGTACTTC.

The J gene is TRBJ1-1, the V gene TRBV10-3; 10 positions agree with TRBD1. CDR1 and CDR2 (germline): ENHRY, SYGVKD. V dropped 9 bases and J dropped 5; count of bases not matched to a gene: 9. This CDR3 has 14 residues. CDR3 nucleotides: TGTGCCATACAGGACGACAGGGGGCGAACTGAAGCTTTCTTT. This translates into CAIQDDRGRTEAFF.

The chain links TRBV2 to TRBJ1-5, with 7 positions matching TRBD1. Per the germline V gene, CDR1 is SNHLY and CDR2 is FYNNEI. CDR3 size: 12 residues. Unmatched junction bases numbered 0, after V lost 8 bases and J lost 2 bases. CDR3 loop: CASQGGNQPQHF. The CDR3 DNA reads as TGTGCCAGCCAGGGGGGCAATCAGCCCCAGCATTTT.

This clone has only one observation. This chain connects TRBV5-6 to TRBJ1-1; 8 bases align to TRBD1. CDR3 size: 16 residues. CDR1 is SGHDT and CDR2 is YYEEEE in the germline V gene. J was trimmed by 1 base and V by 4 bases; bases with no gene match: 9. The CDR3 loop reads CASSPMDRVQNTEAFF. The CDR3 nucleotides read TGTGCCAGCAGCCCCATGGACAGGGTTCAGAACACTGAAGCTTTCTTT.

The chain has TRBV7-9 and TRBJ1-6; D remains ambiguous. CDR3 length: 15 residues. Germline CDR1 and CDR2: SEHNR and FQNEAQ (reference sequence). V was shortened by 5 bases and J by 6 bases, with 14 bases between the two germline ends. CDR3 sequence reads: CASSPPGVVNSPLHF. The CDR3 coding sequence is TGTGCCAGCAGCCCTCCGGGAGTCGTTAATTCACCCCTCCACTTT.

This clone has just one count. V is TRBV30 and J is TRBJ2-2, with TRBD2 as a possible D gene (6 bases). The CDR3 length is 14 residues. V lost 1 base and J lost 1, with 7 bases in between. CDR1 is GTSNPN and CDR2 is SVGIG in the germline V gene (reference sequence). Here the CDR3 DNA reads TGTGCCTGGAGTGGGGGACTGAACACCGGGGAGCTGTTTTTT. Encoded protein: CAWSGGLNTGELFF.

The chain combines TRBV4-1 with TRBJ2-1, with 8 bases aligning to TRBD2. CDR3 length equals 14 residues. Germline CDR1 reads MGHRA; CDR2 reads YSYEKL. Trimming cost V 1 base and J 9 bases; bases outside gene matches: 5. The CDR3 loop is CASSQARAGGEQFF. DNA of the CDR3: TGCGCCAGCAGCCAAGCTCGGGCGGGGGGTGAGCAGTTCTTC.

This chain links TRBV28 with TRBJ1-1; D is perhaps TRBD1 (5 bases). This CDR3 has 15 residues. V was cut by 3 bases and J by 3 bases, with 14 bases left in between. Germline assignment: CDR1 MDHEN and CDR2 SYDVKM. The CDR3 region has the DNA TGTGCCAGCAGTTTTAAGGGGCGACCCTACACTGAAGCTTTCTTT. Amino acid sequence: CASSFKGRPYTEAFF.

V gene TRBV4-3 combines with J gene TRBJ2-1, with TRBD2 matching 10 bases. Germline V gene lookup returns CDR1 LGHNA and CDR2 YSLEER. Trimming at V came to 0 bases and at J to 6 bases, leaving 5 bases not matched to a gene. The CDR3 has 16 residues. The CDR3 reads CASSQDPWTSGNEQFF. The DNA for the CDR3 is TGCGCCAGCAGCCAAGATCCGTGGACTAGCGGCAATGAGCAGTTCTTC.

The CDR3 spells CASRSPGRGSEQYF. The CDR3 region has the DNA TGTGCCAGTAGATCCCCCGGGAGAGGCAGCGAGCAGTACTTC. The chain is built from TRBV19 and TRBJ2-7, with D perhaps TRBD2 (6 bases). The CDR3 spans 14 residues. Trimming left V 6 bases short and J 6 bases short, with 18 bases between. Germline CDR1 reads LNHDA; CDR2 reads SQIVND (reference sequence). Full variable domain (rest looked up from reference TRBV19 and TRBJ2-7): DGGITQSPKYLFRKEGQNVTLSCEQNLNHDAMYWYRQDPGQGLRLIYYSQIVNDFQKGDIAEGYSVSREKKESFPLTVTSAQKNPTAFYLCASRSPGRGSEQYFGPGTRLTVT.

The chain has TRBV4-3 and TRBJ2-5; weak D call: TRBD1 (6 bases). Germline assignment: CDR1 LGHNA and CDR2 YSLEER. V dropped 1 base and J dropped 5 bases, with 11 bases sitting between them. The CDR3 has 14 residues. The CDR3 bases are TGCGCCAGCAGCCAAGGGGCAGGGGTGGAGACCCAGTACTTC. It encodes CASSQGAGVETQYF.

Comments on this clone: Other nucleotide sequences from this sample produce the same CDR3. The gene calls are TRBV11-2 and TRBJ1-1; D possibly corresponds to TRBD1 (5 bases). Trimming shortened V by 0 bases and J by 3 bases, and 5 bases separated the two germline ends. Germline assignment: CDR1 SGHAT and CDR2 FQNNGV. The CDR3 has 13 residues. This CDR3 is CASSLDRDTEAFF. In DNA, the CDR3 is TGTGCCAGCAGCTTAGACAGGGACACTGAAGCTTTCTTT.